These 5 T cell receptor beta chains were sequenced from one sample in a study of beta chain features in type 1 diabetes. TCRB transcripts that were expressed got sequenced, as all of the isolated RNA had been reverse transcribed. TCRdb's copy holds only in-frame clones and misses some; the assay was immunoSEQ multiplex PCR. The data show about 160,000 clones, around 8% seen once. No antigen has been assigned to these receptors. General study results and limits: Type 1 diabetes patients showed a moderate but significant shortening of TCRB CDR3s in all four CD4+ subsets.

Sequencing was carried out using central memory CD4+ T cells from blood. The receptors originated from a woman in her 40s with type 1 diabetes.

This clone occurred a few times. The chain employs TRBV9 and TRBJ1-3; possible D gene TRBD1, 5 bases. The CDR3 length is 15 residues. Germline values: CDR1 SGDLS, CDR2 YYNGEE. The germline V and J ends were trimmed by 2 bases and 7 bases, with 16 bases remaining between them. Here the CDR3 reads CASSVGLQSQNTIYF. The DNA of the CDR3 is TGTGCCAGCAGCGTGGGGCTTCAGTCGCAGAACACCATATATTTT.

The chain has TRBV7-9 and TRBJ2-7; tentative D call: TRBD1 (5 bases). This CDR3 region has 13 residues. V lost 5 bases to trimming and J lost 2 bases, with 10 bases between them. Per germline, CDR1 SEHNR and CDR2 FQNEAQ (reference sequence). CDR3 in amino acids: CASSPTVTYEQYF. The CDR3 region has the DNA TGTGCCAGCAGCCCGACAGTTACCTACGAGCAGTACTTC.

This clone was seen more than once but under ten times. The CDR3 here is CASSPPTMNTEAFF. The CDR3 nucleotides are TGTGCCAGCAGTCCCCCGACTATGAACACTGAAGCTTTCTTT. This rearrangement joins TRBV7-9 to TRBJ1-1; D gene unclear. Trimming removed 6 bases from V and 0 bases from J, with 11 bases in between. The CDR3 extends over 14 amino acids. Germline CDR1 reads SEHNR; CDR2 reads FQNEAQ (reference sequence).

The chain uses TRBV7-3 and TRBJ2-1; TRBD2 is a possible D gene (5 bases). Germline loops: CDR1 SGHTA, CDR2 FQGTGA. With 5 bases removed from V and 5 bases from J, the gap between germline ends came to 16 bases. The CDR3 is 15 amino acids. The CDR3 DNA reads as TGTGCCAGCAGCGCCTCCCGGGATCTGCACAATGAGCAGTTCTTC. This encodes CASSASRDLHNEQFF. Full variable domain (rest looked up from reference TRBV7-3 and TRBJ2-1): GAGVSQTPSNKVTEKGKYVELRCDPISGHTALYWYRQSLGQGPEFLIYFQGTGAADDSGLPNDRFFAVRPEGSVSTLKIQRTERGDSAVYLCASSASRDLHNEQFFGPGTRLTVL.

This clone appeared a few times. This sequence joins TRBV11-1 and TRBJ2-6; D is ambiguous. CDR1 is SGHAT and CDR2 is FQDESV in the germline V gene (reference sequence). The CDR3 contains 16 residues. Deletions cut 2 bases from V and 0 bases from J, with 8 bases between. The CDR3 spells CASSLTASSGANVLTF. In DNA, the CDR3 is TGTGCCAGCAGCTTAACAGCCAGCTCTGGGGCCAACGTCCTGACTTTC. Combining the CDR3 with reference TRBV11-1 and TRBJ2-6 gives the whole variable domain EAEVAQSPRYKITEKSQAVAFWCDPISGHATLYWYRQILGQGPELLVQFQDESVVDDSQLPKDRFSAERLKGVDSTLKIQPAELGDSAMYLCASSLTASSGANVLTFGAGSRLTVL.